This T cell receptor beta chain was sequenced for a study of OX40 agonist ivuxolimab in advanced cancers. Study details: Patients took ivuxolimab, an agonistic anti-OX40 (CD134) antibody.

Generated by immunoSEQ multiplex PCR, the TCRdb table keeps only in-frame clones and is missing some. Here the sample spans 75,000 to 80,000 clones, just under 85% being singletons. Notes on this clone: Its antigen is still unknown.

Study observations and caveats: Circulating CD4+ and CD8+ T cells showed clonal expansion by week 6 at 0.1 to 3.0 mg/kg.

The V gene's germline CDR1 is SQVTM and CDR2 ANQGSEA. V gave up 3 bases and J gave up 0 bases, with 7 bases separating them. There are 13 residues in the CDR3. Sequenced material: CD4+ or CD8+ T cells sorted from blood, taken in a trial of the OX40 agonist ivuxolimab. The receptor's source is an adult with an advanced solid tumor such as melanoma, head and neck, liver or kidney cancer. The chain is built from TRBV29-1 and TRBJ2-3, with D maybe TRBD1 (5 bases). CDR3 nucleotides: TGCAGCGTTGACAGGGATAGCACAGATACGCAGTATTTT. This encodes CSVDRDSTDTQYF.